Listed here are 32 T cell receptor beta chains from one sample, sequenced in a study of CD8 T cells in Susac syndrome. The RNA, roughly 0.5 to 1 ug, was put through reverse transcription using random hexamers. Each CDR3 protein is one row after TCRdb ran MiXCR on the immunoSEQ multiplex PCR reads. Of approximately 120,000 distinct CDR3 sequences listed, around 95% are singletons. What was sequenced was CD4+ T cells from PBMCs. The source is a human donor in good health.

The chain links TRBV2 to TRBJ1-1; D remains unclear. The V end lost 3 bases, the J end lost 11 bases, and 10 bases lay between the germline ends. CDR1 is SNHLY, CDR2 FYNNEI, per germline. This CDR3 is 11 amino acids long. CDR3 DNA: TGTGCCAGCAGTGACGGGATGAGGGCTTTCTTT. Translated, it gives CASSDGMRAFF.

The chain links TRBV5-1 to TRBJ2-3, with a weak D call TRBD2 (6 bases). CDR3 length: 15 amino acids. Germline V lookup: CDR1 SGHRS, CDR2 YFSETQ. V lost 4 bases, J lost 4 bases, and 16 bases lay in between. CDR3 nucleotide sequence: TGCGCCAGCAGCGCGGGATTCGCCCCTCCAGATACGCAGTATTTT. It encodes CASSAGFAPPDTQYF.

This clonotype turned up a few times. This chain links TRBV24-1 with TRBJ2-5; D not certain. Germline loops: CDR1 KGHDR, CDR2 SFDVKD. The CDR3 contains 14 residues. V lost 4 bases to trimming and J lost 1 base, with 9 bases between them. The CDR3: CATSDPGPQETQYF. CDR3 nucleotides: TGTGCCACCAGTGACCCCGGGCCCCAAGAGACCCAGTACTTC.

The chain combines TRBV7-2 with TRBJ1-1, with TRBD1 matching over 7 bases. Germline V gene lookup returns CDR1 SGHTA and CDR2 FQGNSA. V lost 4 bases and J lost 1; bases outside the gene matches: 6. There are 15 residues in the CDR3. The CDR3 coding sequence is TGTGCCAGCAGCTCCCAAGGGGGCCGGAACACTGAAGCTTTCTTT. Protein product: CASSSQGGRNTEAFF. The full variable domain, completed using reference TRBV7-2 and TRBJ1-1, is GAGVSQSPSNKVTEKGKDVELRCDPISGHTALYWYRQSLGQGLEFLIYFQGNSAPDKSGLPSDRFSAERTGGSVSTLTIQRTQQEDSAVYLCASSSQGGRNTEAFFGQGTRLTVV.

CDR3 in amino acids: CASSPLGPTYEQYF. The CDR3 bases are TGTGCCAGCAGCCCTCTAGGGCCTACCTACGAGCAGTACTTC. V and J are TRBV28 and TRBJ2-7, with D unresolved. The V end was cut by 6 bases, the J end by 2 bases, with 14 bases between. The CDR3 extends over 14 amino acids. The germline V gene has CDR1 MDHEN and CDR2 SYDVKM.

This clonotype was detected only once. The V call is TRBV2, the J call TRBJ1-1; no firm D call. Germline V gene lookup returns CDR1 SNHLY and CDR2 FYNNEI. V was clipped by 6 bases and J by 1 base, with 9 bases between them. The CDR3 spans 13 residues. The CDR3 is CASRREGNTEAFF. The CDR3 DNA follows: TGTGCCAGCAGACGGGAGGGGAACACTGAAGCTTTCTTT.

This clonotype was found once. This chain links TRBV2 with TRBJ1-2, with a weak D call TRBD1 (5 bases). CDR1 and CDR2 (germline): SNHLY, FYNNEI. The V end was cut by 4 bases, the J end by 2 bases, with 23 bases between. The CDR3 sequence is 18 residues long. In DNA form, the CDR3 reads TGTGCCAGCAGTGTTTCCTTTCTCCTAGGGGATGACAACTATGGCTACACCTTC. Protein: CASSVSFLLGDDNYGYTF.

The CDR3 nucleotides read TGTGCCAGCAGCAAGGACAGGGGGAACTATGGCTACACCTTC. Translating it yields CASSKDRGNYGYTF. The rearrangement joins TRBV7-2 to TRBJ1-2; 10 positions agree with TRBD1. The CDR3 consists of 14 residues. Germline trimming cut 5 bases from V and 2 bases from J; bases unmatched to any gene: 2. CDR1 is SGHTA, CDR2 FQGNSA, per germline.

This rearrangement joins TRBV20-1 to TRBJ2-1; 12 bases map to TRBD2. The CDR3 contains 17 residues. Germline V gene data show CDR1 as DFQATT and CDR2 as SNEGSKA (reference sequence). V lost 5 bases to trimming and J lost 2 bases; unmatched junction nucleotides: 10. The CDR3 bases are TGCAGTGCTGCACTACTAGCGGGGGGTACCACCTACAATGAGCAGTTCTTC. This translates into CSAALLAGGTTYNEQFF.

This rearrangement joins TRBV4-2 to TRBJ2-3; TRBD2 matches at 8 bases. This CDR3 has 19 amino acids. The V and J ends lost 0 bases and 1 base, in that order; junction bases with no gene match: 12. Looked up from germline, CDR1 is LGHNA and CDR2 is YNFKEQ. CDR3 protein: CASSQEVARAGGGTDTQYF. CDR3 DNA sequence: TGTGCCAGCAGCCAAGAAGTGGCAAGGGCGGGGGGCGGCACAGATACGCAGTATTTT.

The rearrangement joins TRBV9 to TRBJ2-7; TRBD2 agrees at 7 bases. The germline CDR1 and CDR2 sequences are SGDLS and YYNGEE. This CDR3 region has 15 residues. V lost 0 bases and J lost 5; bases outside the gene matches: 8. In DNA form, the CDR3 reads TGTGCCAGCAGCGTAGCTACGGCGGGAGCCAACGAGCAGTACTTC. Translated, it gives CASSVATAGANEQYF.

The chain recombines TRBV29-1 with TRBJ2-1, with 8 bases lining up with TRBD1. Germline V gene sequence: CDR1 SQVTM, CDR2 ANQGSEA. Unmatched junction bases numbered 4, after V lost 7 bases and J lost 2 bases. This CDR3 contains 13 residues. CDR3 DNA: TGCAGCGAGACGGACAGGGCCTACAATGAGCAGTTCTTC. It yields the protein CSETDRAYNEQFF.

The V call is TRBV30, the J call TRBJ2-2; possibly TRBD2 for D (6 bases). This CDR3 has 15 amino acids. Trimming shortened V by 0 bases and J by 5 bases, and 13 bases separated the two germline ends. Germline V gives CDR1 GTSNPN, CDR2 SVGIG (reference sequence). Here the CDR3 DNA reads TGTGCCTGGAGTGTAACCCGGGCGGGAACCGGGGAGCTGTTTTTT. Translating it yields CAWSVTRAGTGELFF.

The rearrangement uses TRBV12-3 or TRBV12-4 and TRBJ1-1; no firm D call. Trimming stripped 5 bases from V and 0 bases from J, with 4 bases between. This CDR3 has 12 residues. The CDR3 is CASSRVNTEAFF. As DNA, the CDR3 is TGTGCCAGCAGTCGAGTGAACACTGAAGCTTTCTTT.

This clonotype was detected only once. The V gene is TRBV2, the J gene TRBJ2-3; D may correspond to TRBD1 or TRBD2 (5 bases each). CDR3 length: 13 residues. From germline, CDR1 is SNHLY and CDR2 FYNNEI. Trimming cost V 6 bases and J 14 bases, with 21 bases left between them. The DNA for the CDR3 is TGTGCCAGCAGGGCCCCTTCGGGGACGTTACTGTATTTT. This gives the protein CASRAPSGTLLYF.

The gene calls are TRBV4-3 and TRBJ2-7, with TRBD1 identical over 10 bases. Germline CDR1 is LGHNA and CDR2 is YSLEER. This CDR3 has 15 amino acids. V lost 0 bases and J lost 6; bases outside the gene matches: 5. This CDR3 reads CASSQDRDRGREQYF. Here the CDR3 DNA reads TGCGCCAGCAGCCAAGACCGGGACAGGGGACGCGAGCAGTACTTC.

This chain links TRBV15 with TRBJ1-1; D call uncertain. Germline assignment: CDR1 LNHNV and CDR2 YYDKDF (reference sequence). The CDR3 has 15 amino acids. The V end lost 1 base, the J end lost 8 bases, and 17 bases lay between the germline ends. The CDR3 nucleotides read TGTGCCACCAGCAGAGCTTCAGGCCCGGTGGCGGAAGCTTTCTTT. This sequence encodes CATSRASGPVAEAFF.

The chain combines TRBV28 with TRBJ1-2; perhaps TRBD1 as D (5 bases). There are 14 residues in the CDR3. V was cut by 5 bases and J by 2 bases, with 12 bases left in between. Germline V CDR1 and CDR2: MDHEN, SYDVKM. This chain's CDR3 is CASSIPTVNYGYTF. The CDR3, as DNA: TGTGCCAGCAGTATCCCGACAGTGAACTATGGCTACACCTTC.

The V gene is TRBV4-1, the J gene TRBJ2-5, with 9 bases identical to TRBD2. Germline loops: CDR1 MGHRA, CDR2 YSYEKL. The CDR3 consists of 17 residues. Germline trimming cut 1 base from V and 1 base from J; bases unmatched to any gene: 7. The CDR3 here is CASSQVLLAGSQETQYF. DNA of the CDR3: TGCGCCAGCAGCCAAGTTCTGCTAGCGGGGAGCCAAGAGACCCAGTACTTC.

The chain combines TRBV10-3 with TRBJ2-7; D is perhaps TRBD1 or TRBD2 (5 bases each). CDR3 length: 15 amino acids. Germline V gene data show CDR1 as ENHRY and CDR2 as SYGVKD. Deletions cut 4 bases from V and 2 bases from J, with 15 bases between. The CDR3 DNA is TGTGCCATCAGTGTAGGTGGTGGGGGAGCCTACGAGCAGTACTTC. Translating it yields CAISVGGGGAYEQYF.

The V and J genes are TRBV7-2 and TRBJ1-2; no clear D. The CDR3 runs to 13 residues. Trimming took off 1 base at V and 8 bases at J, with 11 bases between the two ends. Germline V gene sequence: CDR1 SGHTA, CDR2 FQGNSA. CDR3: CASSLGPTGGYTF. The CDR3 DNA is TGTGCCAGCAGCTTAGGGCCGACGGGCGGCTACACCTTC.

This chain joins TRBV11-2 and TRBJ2-3, with TRBD2 matching 12 bases. The CDR3 is 20 residues long. V lost 3 bases to trimming and J lost 2 bases; unmatched junction nucleotides: 15. The germline CDR1 and CDR2 sequences are SGHAT and FQNNGV. CDR3 sequence (DNA): TGTGCCAGCAGCTTGGGTGGAAGGGGTACTAGCGGGAGGATCACAGATACGCAGTATTTT. It yields the protein CASSLGGRGTSGRITDTQYF.

J is TRBJ2-2 and V is TRBV5-6; 11 bases are a match to TRBD2. V lost 4 bases to trimming and J lost 0 bases; unmatched junction nucleotides: 14. The CDR3 consists of 20 residues. Germline lookup yields CDR1 SGHDT and CDR2 YYEEEE. CDR3 DNA: TGTGCCAGCAGCGCGACTAGCGGGATCCCTCTAAGTTCGAACACCGGGGAGCTGTTTTTT. Residues: CASSATSGIPLSSNTGELFF.

The chain uses TRBV7-9 and TRBJ2-5, with D possibly being TRBD1 (5 bases). CDR1 is SEHNR, CDR2 FQNEAQ, per germline (reference sequence). Trimming took off 6 bases at V and 9 bases at J, with 17 bases between the two ends. This CDR3 contains 13 residues. The CDR3 DNA sequence: TGTGCCAGCAGAAGTCTAGGGGCAATGGCCCAGTACTTC. Its protein product is CASRSLGAMAQYF.

The V gene is TRBV9, the J gene TRBJ1-4, with D hard to call. This CDR3 region has 14 residues. The V and J ends lost 1 base and 4 bases respectively, with 8 bases between them. Looked up from germline, CDR1 is SGDLS and CDR2 is YYNGEE. This CDR3 is CASSVNGLNEKLFF. CDR3 coding DNA: TGTGCCAGCAGCGTAAACGGCCTTAATGAAAAACTGTTTTTT.

The rearrangement links TRBV30 to TRBJ2-3; D is possibly TRBD2 (6 bases). CDR3 length: 14 residues. The V gene's germline CDR1 is GTSNPN and CDR2 SVGIG (reference sequence). Trimming pared 2 bases from V and 0 bases from J, leaving 9 bases between. The CDR3 sequence is CAWSISGSTDTQYF. The CDR3 DNA sequence: TGTGCCTGGAGTATCAGCGGGAGCACAGATACGCAGTATTTT.

The genes are TRBV25-1 and TRBJ2-1; D possibly matches TRBD1 or TRBD2 (6 bases each). The V and J ends lost 5 bases and 4 bases respectively, with 15 bases between them. CDR1 and CDR2 (germline): MGHDK, SYGVNS. The CDR3 contains 15 residues. Here the CDR3 reads CASSSGAYIYNEQFF. The CDR3 bases are TGTGCCAGCAGTTCGGGGGCTTATATTTACAATGAGCAGTTCTTC.

This chain uses TRBV29-1 with TRBJ2-1, with 7 bases matching TRBD2. This CDR3 contains 15 residues. After removal of 6 bases from V and 0 bases from J, the junction contained 8 bases not matched to a gene. The germline V gene encodes CDR1 SQVTM and CDR2 ANQGSEA. Written as DNA, the CDR3 is TGCAGCGTCCTAGTGGGAGGGTACTCCTACAATGAGCAGTTCTTC. This gives the protein CSVLVGGYSYNEQFF.

This chain joins TRBV24-1 and TRBJ1-2; 8 bases line up with TRBD1. The CDR3 has 14 residues. Germline assignment: CDR1 KGHDR and CDR2 SFDVKD. The J segment lost 6 bases and the V segment lost 6 bases, leaving 8 bases of the junction unmatched. The CDR3 DNA sequence: TGTGCCACCAGTCGTGAGACAGGGGACCATGGCTACACCTTC. Its translation: CATSRETGDHGYTF.

The chain joins TRBV20-1 to TRBJ1-3, with D perhaps matching TRBD1 (6 bases). The CDR3 has 14 residues. V was shortened by 6 bases and J by 3 bases, with 15 bases between the two germline ends. In germline, CDR1 is DFQATT, CDR2 SNEGSKA (reference sequence). Written as DNA, the CDR3 is TGCAGTGCCAGGGGTACAGGAGGTGGAAACACCATATATTTT. This encodes CSARGTGGGNTIYF.

This chain links TRBV25-1 with TRBJ2-7; 7 positions agree with TRBD1. Trimming took 4 bases from V and 6 from J; bases not matched to a gene: 6. The germline CDR1 and CDR2 sequences are MGHDK and SYGVNS. The CDR3 extends over 13 amino acids. This chain's CDR3 is CASSGGQLSEQYF. CDR3 DNA sequence: TGTGCCAGCAGTGGGGGACAGCTCAGCGAGCAGTACTTC.

The chain combines TRBV3-1 with TRBJ2-7, with 11 bases fitting TRBD1. V shed 0 bases, J shed 10 bases, and the junction held 8 bases outside the gene matches. The CDR3 has 15 amino acids. Germline V gene sequence: CDR1 LGHDT, CDR2 YNNKEL (reference sequence). The CDR3 is CASSQEVGQGARQYF. DNA for the CDR3: TGTGCCAGCAGCCAAGAGGTAGGACAGGGGGCGAGACAGTACTTC.